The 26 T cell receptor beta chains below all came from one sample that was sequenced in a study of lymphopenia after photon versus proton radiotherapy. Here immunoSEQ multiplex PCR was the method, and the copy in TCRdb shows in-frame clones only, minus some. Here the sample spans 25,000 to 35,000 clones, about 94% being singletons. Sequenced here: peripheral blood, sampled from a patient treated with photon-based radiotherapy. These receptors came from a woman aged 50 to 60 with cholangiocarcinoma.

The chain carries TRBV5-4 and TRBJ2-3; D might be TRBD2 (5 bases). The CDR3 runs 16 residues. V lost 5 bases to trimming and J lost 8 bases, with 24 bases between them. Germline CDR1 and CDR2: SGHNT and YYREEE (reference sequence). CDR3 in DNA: TGTGCCAGCAGAGGAGGAGACCCTTCTTCTATCCGTACGCAGTATTTT. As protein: CASRGGDPSSIRTQYF.

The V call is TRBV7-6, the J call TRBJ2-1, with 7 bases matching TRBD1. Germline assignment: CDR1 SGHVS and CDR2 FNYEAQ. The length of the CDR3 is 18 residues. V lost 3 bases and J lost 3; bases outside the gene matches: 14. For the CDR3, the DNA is TGTGCCAGCAGCTTCGAGGGAGACAGGGTTCACCTCTACAATGAGCAGTTCTTC. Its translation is CASSFEGDRVHLYNEQFF. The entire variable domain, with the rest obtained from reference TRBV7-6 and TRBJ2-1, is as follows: GAGVSQSPRYKVTKRGQDVALRCDPISGHVSLYWYRQALGQGPEFLTYFNYEAQQDKSGLPNDRFSAERPEGSISTLTIQRTEQRDSAMYRCASSFEGDRVHLYNEQFFGPGTRLTVL.

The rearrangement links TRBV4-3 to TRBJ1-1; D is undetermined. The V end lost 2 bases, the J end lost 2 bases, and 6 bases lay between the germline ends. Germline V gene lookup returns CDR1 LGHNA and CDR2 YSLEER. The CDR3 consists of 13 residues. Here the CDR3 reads CASSQTGNTEAFF. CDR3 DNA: TGCGCCAGCAGCCAAACGGGTAACACTGAAGCTTTCTTT.

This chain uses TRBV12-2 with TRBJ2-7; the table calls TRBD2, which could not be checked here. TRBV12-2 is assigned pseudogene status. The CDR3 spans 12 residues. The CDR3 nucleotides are TGTCCTCGCCGGGGACTCGCCTACGAGCAGTACTTC. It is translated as CPRRGLAYEQYF.

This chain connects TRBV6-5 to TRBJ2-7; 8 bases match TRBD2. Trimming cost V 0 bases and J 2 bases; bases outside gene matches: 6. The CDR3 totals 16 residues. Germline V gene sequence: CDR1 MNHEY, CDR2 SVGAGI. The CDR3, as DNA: TGTGCCAGCAGTTACTCCGGGCGGGGGGTTACCTACGAGCAGTACTTC. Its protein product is CASSYSGRGVTYEQYF.

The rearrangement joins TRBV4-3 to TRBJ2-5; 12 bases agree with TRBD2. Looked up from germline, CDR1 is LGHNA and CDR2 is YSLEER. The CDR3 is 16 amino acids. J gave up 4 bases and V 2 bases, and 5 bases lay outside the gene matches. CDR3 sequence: CASSQQTSGGSETQYF. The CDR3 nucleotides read TGCGCCAGCAGCCAACAGACTAGCGGGGGATCAGAGACCCAGTACTTC.

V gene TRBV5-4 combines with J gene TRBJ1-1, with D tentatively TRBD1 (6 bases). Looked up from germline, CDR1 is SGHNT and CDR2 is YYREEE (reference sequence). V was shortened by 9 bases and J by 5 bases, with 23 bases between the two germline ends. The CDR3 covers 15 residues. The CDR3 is CATTPTRGPGTEAFF. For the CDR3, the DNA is TGTGCCACTACCCCCACCCGGGGGCCGGGGACTGAAGCTTTCTTT. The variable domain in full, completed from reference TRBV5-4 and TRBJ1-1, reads ETGVTQSPTHLIKTRGQQVTLRCSSQSGHNTVSWYQQALGQGPQFIFQYYREEENGRGNFPPRFSGLQFPNYSSELNVNALELDDSALYLCATTPTRGPGTEAFFGQGTRLTVV.

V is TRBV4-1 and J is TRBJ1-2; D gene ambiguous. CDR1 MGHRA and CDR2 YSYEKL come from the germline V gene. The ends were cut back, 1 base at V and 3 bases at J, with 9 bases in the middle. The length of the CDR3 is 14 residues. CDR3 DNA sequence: TGCGCCAGCAGCCAAGGGCAGACTGACTATGGCTACACCTTC. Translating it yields CASSQGQTDYGYTF.

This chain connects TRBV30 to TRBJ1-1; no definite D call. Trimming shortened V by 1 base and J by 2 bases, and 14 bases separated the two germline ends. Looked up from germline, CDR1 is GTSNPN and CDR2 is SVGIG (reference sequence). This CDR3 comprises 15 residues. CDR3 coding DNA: TGTGCCTGGAGTGGCGGAGGAACTTTTAACACTGAAGCTTTCTTT. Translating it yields CAWSGGGTFNTEAFF.

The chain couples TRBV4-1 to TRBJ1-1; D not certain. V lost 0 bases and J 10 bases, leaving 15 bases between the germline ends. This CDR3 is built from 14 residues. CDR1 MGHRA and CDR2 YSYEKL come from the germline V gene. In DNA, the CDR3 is TGCGCCAGCAGCCAAGAAGTCCTGGGAGTGCGAGCTTTCTTT. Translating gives CASSQEVLGVRAFF.

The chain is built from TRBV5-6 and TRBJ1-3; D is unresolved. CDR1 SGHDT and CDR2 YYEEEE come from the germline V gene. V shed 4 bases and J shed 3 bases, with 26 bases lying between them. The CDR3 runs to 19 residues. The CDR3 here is CASSAERVRVRGFGNTIYF. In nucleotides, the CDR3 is TGTGCCAGCAGCGCGGAACGAGTTAGGGTCCGGGGATTTGGAAACACCATATATTTT.

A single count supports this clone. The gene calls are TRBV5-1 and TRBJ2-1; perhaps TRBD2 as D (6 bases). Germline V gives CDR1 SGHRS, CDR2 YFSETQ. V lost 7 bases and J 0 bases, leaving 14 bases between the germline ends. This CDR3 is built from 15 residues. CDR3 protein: CASRGTSSSYNEQFF. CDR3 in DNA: TGCGCCAGCCGGGGGACTTCGAGCTCCTACAATGAGCAGTTCTTC.

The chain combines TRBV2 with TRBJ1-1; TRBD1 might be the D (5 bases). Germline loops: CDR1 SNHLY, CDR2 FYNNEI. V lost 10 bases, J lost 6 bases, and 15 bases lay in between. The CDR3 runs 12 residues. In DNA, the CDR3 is TGTGCCACCGGGGGGGGTAGCCCTGAAGCTTTCTTT. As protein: CATGGGSPEAFF.

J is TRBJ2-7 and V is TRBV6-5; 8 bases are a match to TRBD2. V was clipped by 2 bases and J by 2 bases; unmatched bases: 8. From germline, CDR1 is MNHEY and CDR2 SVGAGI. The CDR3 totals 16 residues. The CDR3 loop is CASSYGGGAGAYEQYF. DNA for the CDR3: TGTGCCAGCAGTTACGGGGGCGGAGCGGGGGCCTACGAGCAGTACTTC.

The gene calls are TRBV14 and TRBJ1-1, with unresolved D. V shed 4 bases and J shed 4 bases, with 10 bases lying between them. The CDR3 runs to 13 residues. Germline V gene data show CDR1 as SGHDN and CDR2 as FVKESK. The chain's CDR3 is CASSLSMGTEAFF. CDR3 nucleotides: TGTGCCAGCAGCCTATCGATGGGCACTGAAGCTTTCTTT. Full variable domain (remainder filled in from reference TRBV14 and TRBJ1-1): EAGVTQFPSHSVIEKGQTVTLRCDPISGHDNLYWYRRVMGKEIKFLLHFVKESKQDESGMPNNRFLAERTGGTYSTLKVQPAELEDSGVYFCASSLSMGTEAFFGQGTRLTVV.

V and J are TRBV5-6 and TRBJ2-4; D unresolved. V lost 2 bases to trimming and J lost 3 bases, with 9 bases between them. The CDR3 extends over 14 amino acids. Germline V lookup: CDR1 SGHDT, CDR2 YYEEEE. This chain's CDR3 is CASSFIDLKNIQYF. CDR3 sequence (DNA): TGTGCCAGCAGCTTCATTGACCTCAAAAACATTCAGTACTTC.

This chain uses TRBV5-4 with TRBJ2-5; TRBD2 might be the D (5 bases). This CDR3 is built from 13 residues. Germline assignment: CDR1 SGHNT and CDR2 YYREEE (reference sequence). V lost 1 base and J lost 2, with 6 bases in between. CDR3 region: CASSLRGQETQYF. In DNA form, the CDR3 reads TGTGCCAGCAGCTTGCGGGGACAAGAGACCCAGTACTTC.

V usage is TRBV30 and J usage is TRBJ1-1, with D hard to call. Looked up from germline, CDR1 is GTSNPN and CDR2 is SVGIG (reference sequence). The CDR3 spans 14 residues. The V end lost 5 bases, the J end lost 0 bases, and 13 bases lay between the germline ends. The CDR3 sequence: CAWERGGMNTEAFF. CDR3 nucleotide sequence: TGTGCCTGGGAACGGGGAGGGATGAACACTGAAGCTTTCTTT. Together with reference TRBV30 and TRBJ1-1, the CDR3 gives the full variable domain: SQTIHQWPATLVQPVGSPLSLECTVEGTSNPNLYWYRQAAGRGLQLLFYSVGIGQISSEVPQNLSASRPQDRQFILSSKKLLLSDSGFYLCAWERGGMNTEAFFGQGTRLTVV.

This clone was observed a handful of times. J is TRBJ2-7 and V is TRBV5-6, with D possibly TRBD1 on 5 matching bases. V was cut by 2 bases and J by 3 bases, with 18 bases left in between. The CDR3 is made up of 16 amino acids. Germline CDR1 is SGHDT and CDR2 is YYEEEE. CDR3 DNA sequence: TGTGCCAGCAGCTTCCCCCAGGGCTATCGGATCTACGAGCAGTACTTC. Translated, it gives CASSFPQGYRIYEQYF. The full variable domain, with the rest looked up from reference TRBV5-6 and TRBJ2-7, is DAGVTQSPTHLIKTRGQQVTLRCSPKSGHDTVSWYQQALGQGPQFIFQYYEEEERQRGNFPDRFSGHQFPNYSSELNVNALLLGDSALYLCASSFPQGYRIYEQYFGPGTRLTVT.

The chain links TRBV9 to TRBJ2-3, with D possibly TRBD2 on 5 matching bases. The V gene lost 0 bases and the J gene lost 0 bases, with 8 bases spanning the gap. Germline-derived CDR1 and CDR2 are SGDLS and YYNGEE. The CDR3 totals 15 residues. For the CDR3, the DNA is TGTGCCAGCAGCGTAGGAGGGCCTAGCACAGATACGCAGTATTTT. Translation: CASSVGGPSTDTQYF.

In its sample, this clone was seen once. The CDR3, as DNA: TGTGCCAGCAGTTTACAGGGCATCGGCACCGGGGAGCTGTTTTTT. Its translation is CASSLQGIGTGELFF. This sequence joins TRBV27 and TRBJ2-2; the D gene is possibly TRBD1 (5 bases). The CDR3 runs to 15 residues. From germline, CDR1 is MNHEY and CDR2 SMNVEV (reference sequence). V was pared by 2 bases and J by 4 bases, with 11 bases between.

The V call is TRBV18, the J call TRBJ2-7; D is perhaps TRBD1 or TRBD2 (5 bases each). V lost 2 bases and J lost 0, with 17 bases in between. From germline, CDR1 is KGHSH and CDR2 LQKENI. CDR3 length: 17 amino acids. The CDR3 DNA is TGTGCCAGCTCACCAAAAGTCGGGACGTCCATCTCCTACGAGCAGTACTTC. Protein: CASSPKVGTSISYEQYF.

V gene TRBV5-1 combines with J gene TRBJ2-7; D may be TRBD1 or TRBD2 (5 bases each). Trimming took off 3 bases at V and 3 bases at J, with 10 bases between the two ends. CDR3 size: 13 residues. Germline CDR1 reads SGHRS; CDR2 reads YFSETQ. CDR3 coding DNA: TGCGCCAGCAGCTGGGACGGAAACTACGAGCAGTACTTC. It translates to CASSWDGNYEQYF.

The CDR3 DNA is TGTGCCAGCAGCCTTACGGGGGTCATGAACACTGAAGCTTTCTTT. Its translation is CASSLTGVMNTEAFF. The chain employs TRBV9 and TRBJ1-1; possible D gene TRBD1, 5 bases. Germline assignment: CDR1 SGDLS and CDR2 YYNGEE. V was clipped by 4 bases and J by 0 bases, with 13 bases between them. The CDR3 loop spans 15 amino acids.

The CDR3 coding sequence is TGTGCCAGCAGCTTGGAACGGTCAGGGGCCTACGAGCAGTACTTC. As protein: CASSLERSGAYEQYF. The chain carries TRBV5-4 and TRBJ2-7; D is perhaps TRBD1 (6 bases). This CDR3 has 15 amino acids. V shed 0 bases and J shed 2 bases, with 12 bases lying between them. Per germline, CDR1 SGHNT and CDR2 YYREEE (reference sequence).

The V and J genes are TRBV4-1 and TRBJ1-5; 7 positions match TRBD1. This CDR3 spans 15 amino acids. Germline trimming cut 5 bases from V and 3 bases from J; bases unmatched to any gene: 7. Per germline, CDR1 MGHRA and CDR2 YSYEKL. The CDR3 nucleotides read TGCGCCAGCAGCGACCGGGACAGTCTCAATCAGCCCCAGCATTTT. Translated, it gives CASSDRDSLNQPQHF.